A single sample is the source of the 27 T cell receptor beta chains below, sequenced in a study of control samples from healthy donors and cancer patients. Generated by immunoSEQ multiplex PCR, the TCRdb table keeps only in-frame clones and is missing some. The data show some 95,000 clones, approximately 80% seen once. The sequencing sample was made of blood. The receptors derive from a woman aged 25 to 45 in good health.

The gene calls are TRBV6-5 and TRBJ1-4; D is ambiguous. V lost 5 bases, J lost 8 bases, and 18 bases lay in between. CDR1 is MNHEY and CDR2 is SVGAGI in the germline V gene. CDR3 size: 15 residues. In DNA form, the CDR3 reads TGTGCCAGCAGTCCCGGGCCTCCACGGGGAGAAAAACTGTTTTTT. Translating it yields CASSPGPPRGEKLFF.

The chain has TRBV24-1 and TRBJ2-1, with D unclear. With 4 bases removed from V and 0 bases from J, the gap between germline ends came to 12 bases. Germline V CDR1 and CDR2: KGHDR, SFDVKD. This CDR3 is built from 16 residues. DNA for the CDR3: TGTGCCACCAGTGAGGGGAAAGTGAGCTCCTACAATGAGCAGTTCTTC. Its protein is CATSEGKVSSYNEQFF.

The chain joins TRBV5-1 to TRBJ2-3, with D perhaps matching TRBD1 or TRBD2 (6 bases each). The CDR3 loop spans 14 amino acids. Trimming removed 2 bases at V and 6 bases at J, with 13 bases between. The germline V gene has CDR1 SGHRS and CDR2 YFSETQ. CDR3 residues: CASSFGGLMDTQYF. In DNA, the CDR3 is TGCGCCAGCAGCTTTGGGGGGCTAATGGATACGCAGTATTTT.

The chain employs TRBV2 and TRBJ2-5; the D gene is possibly TRBD2 (5 bases). The V and J ends lost 8 bases and 2 bases respectively, with 9 bases between them. Germline V gene lookup returns CDR1 SNHLY and CDR2 FYNNEI. CDR3 length equals 12 residues. The CDR3 sequence: CASGLAQETQYF. Here the CDR3 DNA reads TGTGCCAGCGGGCTAGCTCAAGAGACCCAGTACTTC.

The rearrangement joins TRBV18 to TRBJ1-6; the D gene is possibly TRBD1 (6 bases). This CDR3 region has 13 residues. In germline, CDR1 is KGHSH, CDR2 LQKENI. Trimming shortened V by 6 bases and J by 8 bases, and 11 bases separated the two germline ends. The CDR3 protein is CASSQSGDSPLHF. As DNA, the CDR3 is TGTGCCAGCTCTCAGTCAGGGGATTCACCCCTCCACTTT.

The chain links TRBV4-1 to TRBJ2-2; perhaps TRBD2 as D (5 bases). Trimming cost V 5 bases and J 2 bases, with 9 bases left between them. This CDR3 has 14 amino acids. Germline CDR1 reads MGHRA; CDR2 reads YSYEKL. Written as DNA, the CDR3 is TGCGCCAGCAGCGAGGACTCAAACACCGGGGAGCTGTTTTTT. It yields the protein CASSEDSNTGELFF.

This clone was counted only a few times. This CDR3 reads CASSPDYTDTQYF. The CDR3, as DNA: TGTGCCAGCTCACCGGACTACACAGATACGCAGTATTTT. The V gene is TRBV18, the J gene TRBJ2-3; possible D gene TRBD2, 6 bases. Germline CDR1 is KGHSH and CDR2 is LQKENI. This CDR3 is built from 13 residues. V gave up 3 bases and J gave up 2 bases, with 6 bases separating them. The full variable domain, rest sourced from reference TRBV18 and TRBJ2-3, is NAGVMQNPRHLVRRRGQEARLRCSPMKGHSHVYWYRQLPEEGLKFMVYLQKENIIDESGMPKERFSAEFPKEGPSILRIQQVVRGDSAAYFCASSPDYTDTQYFGPGTRLTVL.

This clone was seen only a few times. J is TRBJ1-3 and V is TRBV5-6, with D possibly being TRBD1 (5 bases). V was cut by 4 bases and J by 0 bases, with 20 bases left in between. Germline V lookup: CDR1 SGHDT, CDR2 YYEEEE. The length of the CDR3 is 18 residues. The CDR3 region is CASSGGHLESLSGNTIYF. The CDR3 DNA sequence: TGTGCCAGCAGCGGAGGACATCTGGAGTCACTCTCTGGAAACACCATATATTTT.

V gene TRBV4-3 combines with J gene TRBJ2-3; 11 bases match TRBD2. CDR3 length equals 18 residues. The junction had 6 bases not matched to a gene; V was cut back by 1 base and J by 0 bases. Germline values: CDR1 LGHNA, CDR2 YSLEER. CDR3 residues: CASSQGGTSGRSTDTQYF. The CDR3 nucleotides read TGCGCCAGCAGCCAAGGGGGGACTAGCGGAAGGAGCACAGATACGCAGTATTTT.

The CDR3 DNA reads TGCAGCGTTTATAGTTCACTTCCCGATGGCTACACCTTC. Protein sequence: CSVYSSLPDGYTF. The V call is TRBV29-1, the J call TRBJ1-2; D is uncertain. The V and J ends lost 5 bases and 6 bases respectively, with 16 bases between them. The CDR3 covers 13 residues. Germline V CDR1 and CDR2: SQVTM, ANQGSEA.

The chain is built from TRBV4-3 and TRBJ2-3, with 11 bases identical to TRBD2. Germline V gives CDR1 LGHNA, CDR2 YSLEER. Germline trimming cut 1 base from V and 0 bases from J; bases unmatched to any gene: 9. The CDR3 is 19 amino acids. Here the CDR3 reads CASSQATLAGGSSTDTQYF. The CDR3 bases are TGCGCCAGCAGCCAAGCGACCCTAGCGGGGGGTTCTAGCACAGATACGCAGTATTTT.

This chain links TRBV7-3 with TRBJ1-1; D unresolved. This CDR3 spans 14 amino acids. The germline CDR1 and CDR2 sequences are SGHTA and FQGTGA. The V and J ends lost 2 bases and 4 bases respectively, with 11 bases between them. The CDR3 nucleotides are TGTGCCAGCAGCTTAGTAGGGTCAGGCACTGAAGCTTTCTTT. Residues: CASSLVGSGTEAFF.

In the case of this clone: The sample holds other DNA sequences that translate to the same CDR3. The V and J genes are TRBV5-6 and TRBJ1-1; D might be TRBD1 (6 bases). The CDR3 spans 11 residues. Between the trimmed V and J ends, which lost 0 bases and 11 bases, there was a span of 8 bases. Germline lookup yields CDR1 SGHDT and CDR2 YYEEEE. CDR3 amino acids: CASSLDRVAFF. Written as DNA, the CDR3 is TGTGCCAGCAGCTTGGACAGGGTTGCTTTCTTT.

This chain links TRBV11-3 with TRBJ2-3; 10 bases are shared with TRBD1. The length of the CDR3 is 15 residues. Germline lookup yields CDR1 SGHNT and CDR2 YENEEA. The V and J ends lost 5 bases and 3 bases, in that order; junction bases with no gene match: 5. The CDR3 region has the DNA TGTGCCAGCAGCCGGGACAGGGGAGGGACAGATACGCAGTATTTT. Residues: CASSRDRGGTDTQYF.

The chain combines TRBV28 with TRBJ1-2, with 7 bases fitting TRBD1. Germline assignment: CDR1 MDHEN and CDR2 SYDVKM. V lost 4 bases and J lost 5; bases outside the gene matches: 7. CDR3 length: 14 residues. The CDR3 nucleotides are TGTGCCAGCAGTTCAGGGGGTTCGTTTTATGGCTACACCTTC. Its translation: CASSSGGSFYGYTF.

This rearrangement joins TRBV5-4 to TRBJ2-3, with D maybe TRBD1 (6 bases). Germline lookup yields CDR1 SGHNT and CDR2 YYREEE (reference sequence). V was pared by 0 bases and J by 0 bases, with 11 bases between. The CDR3 spans 16 residues. The CDR3 bases are TGTGCCAGCAGCTTGGACAGGGATCTCAGCACAGATACGCAGTATTTT. Protein product: CASSLDRDLSTDTQYF.

The V call is TRBV12-5, the J call TRBJ2-1; tentative D call: TRBD1 (5 bases). Germline CDR1 and CDR2: LGHNT and FRNRAP. The CDR3 has 12 amino acids. Trimming pared 5 bases from V and 9 bases from J, leaving 11 bases between. The CDR3 is CASGAGWGEQFF. CDR3 coding DNA: TGTGCTAGTGGTGCAGGGTGGGGTGAGCAGTTCTTC.

The chain uses TRBV4-3 and TRBJ2-4; 9 bases align to TRBD2. This CDR3 region has 20 residues. V was pared by 0 bases and J by 2 bases, with 14 bases of the junction left unmatched. Germline CDR1 LGHNA, CDR2 YSLEER. The CDR3 coding sequence is TGCGCCAGCAGCCAAGATCTTCCTCCTACAGGGACTAGCACCAAAAACATTCAGTACTTC. This sequence encodes CASSQDLPPTGTSTKNIQYF.

The chain joins TRBV7-2 to TRBJ1-3, with D possibly matching TRBD1 (5 bases). The CDR3 is made up of 14 amino acids. The V gene lost 5 bases and the J gene lost 8 bases, with 16 bases spanning the gap. CDR1 is SGHTA, CDR2 FQGNSA, per germline. CDR3 region: CASSQGASGDTIYF. The DNA of the CDR3 is TGTGCCAGCAGCCAGGGTGCGAGCGGAGACACCATATATTTT.

The gene calls are TRBV7-2 and TRBJ2-3, with D possibly TRBD2 on 5 matching bases. Deletions cut 1 base from V and 8 bases from J, with 16 bases between. The germline CDR1 and CDR2 sequences are SGHTA and FQGNSA. The CDR3 is 15 residues long. The CDR3 sequence: CASSLGPVPGFTQYF. CDR3 nucleotide sequence: TGTGCCAGCAGCTTAGGTCCAGTACCGGGATTTACGCAGTATTTT.

This clone was observed a few times. The rearrangement links TRBV10-1 to TRBJ1-2, with a tentative D call TRBD1 (5 bases). CDR1 and CDR2 from the germline V gene are WNHNN and SYGVQD (reference sequence). Between the trimmed V and J ends, which lost 0 bases and 6 bases, there was a span of 8 bases. CDR3 size: 13 residues. The CDR3 DNA is TGCGCCAGCAGTGAGTCCAGGGAGGATGGCTACACCTTC. The encoded protein is CASSESREDGYTF.

The sample holds a few counts of this clone. The J gene is TRBJ1-1, the V gene TRBV7-9; D is ambiguous. Per the germline V gene, CDR1 is SEHNR and CDR2 is FQNEAQ (reference sequence). V lost 3 bases and J lost 1, with 12 bases in between. This CDR3 has 15 amino acids. The CDR3 DNA follows: TGTGCCAGCAGCTTTCAGCCCCATTGGAACACTGAAGCTTTCTTT. This sequence encodes CASSFQPHWNTEAFF.

The V and J genes are TRBV7-6 and TRBJ2-3; no clear D. Germline V lookup: CDR1 SGHVS, CDR2 FNYEAQ. Between the trimmed V and J ends, which lost 4 bases and 2 bases, there was a span of 16 bases. The CDR3 length is 16 residues. The CDR3 nucleotides read TGTGCCAGCAGCTCGCTGGGATTAGACCACACAGATACGCAGTATTTT. This sequence encodes CASSSLGLDHTDTQYF.

The table lists this clone with a count of one. J is TRBJ2-3 and V is TRBV10-3, with a tentative D call TRBD1 (5 bases). The CDR3 length is 13 residues. Germline lookup yields CDR1 ENHRY and CDR2 SYGVKD. V gave up 9 bases and J gave up 1 base, with 11 bases separating them. The CDR3 region is CAITTVGTDTQYF. The CDR3 bases are TGTGCCATTACGACAGTTGGCACAGATACGCAGTATTTT.

The chain combines TRBV5-4 with TRBJ2-7; TRBD1 agrees at 10 bases. The CDR3 contains 16 residues. Germline assignment: CDR1 SGHNT and CDR2 YYREEE (reference sequence). J was trimmed by 1 base and V by 4 bases; bases with no gene match: 8. The CDR3 DNA reads TGTGCCAGCAGCCCGACCCGGGACAGGGGTTCCTACGAGCAGTACTTC. Residues: CASSPTRDRGSYEQYF.

CDR3: CASSPGNTEAFF. Written as DNA, the CDR3 is TGTGCCAGCTCACCAGGGAACACTGAAGCTTTCTTT. V gene TRBV18 combines with J gene TRBJ1-1, with D unclear. Trimming took 2 bases from V and 1 from J, leaving 2 bases between them. Germline assignment: CDR1 KGHSH and CDR2 LQKENI. The CDR3 consists of 12 residues.

The genes are TRBV5-6 and TRBJ1-6; TRBD1 is a possible D gene (6 bases). CDR3 length equals 15 residues. With 0 bases removed from V and 10 bases from J, the gap between germline ends came to 14 bases. The V gene's germline CDR1 is SGHDT and CDR2 YYEEEE. The CDR3 protein is CASSLEPDSTSPLHF. CDR3 nucleotide sequence: TGTGCCAGCAGCTTGGAACCGGACAGCACCTCACCCCTCCACTTT.